Below are 30 T cell receptor beta chains sequenced from a single sample in a study of low-dose radiotherapy and immunotherapy resistance in tumors. Primers used for first-strand cDNA, a TRAV- and TRBV-specific set, covered both alpha and beta chains. Both a constant-region primer and a V-primer adapter served to amplify TCRs across roughly 22 PCR cycles. Each CDR3 protein gets one entry after TCRdb re-called the reads with MiXCR. The sample yields some 88,000 distinct CDR3 sequences, around 9.2% seen once. The time point: before trial treatment. The sequenced sample was PBMCs, obtained before treatment. The receptors here all came from a male donor with prostate cancer.

In this sample, this clonotype turned up once. This likely traces to a read error, being one base from a far larger clone. The chain employs TRBV27 and TRBJ2-3, with 11 bases identical to TRBD2. There are 15 residues in the CDR3. CDR1 MNHEY and CDR2 SMNVEV come from the germline V gene (reference sequence). DNA for the CDR3: TGTGCCAGCAGTGTACTAGCGGGAGACACAGATACGCGGTATTTT. Protein: CASSVLAGDTDTRYF.

This clonotype was observed many times. The J gene is TRBJ2-7, the V gene TRBV20-1, with 10 bases identical to TRBD1. This CDR3 is 15 amino acids long. V was pared by 1 base and J by 2 bases, with 5 bases of the junction left unmatched. CDR1 DFQATT and CDR2 SNEGSKA come from the germline V gene (reference sequence). The DNA for the CDR3 is TGCAGTGCTAGAGTGACAGGGGGCAAAACCTACGAGCAGTACTTC. Its protein is CSARVTGGKTYEQYF.

The table lists this clonotype with many counts. The J gene is TRBJ2-7, the V gene TRBV28, with unresolved D. The germline V gene encodes CDR1 MDHEN and CDR2 SYDVKM. V lost 5 bases and J lost 0, with 11 bases in between. There are 14 residues in the CDR3. As DNA, the CDR3 is TGTGCCAGCAGTAGGACGCCGAGCTCCTACGAGCAGTACTTC. It translates to CASSRTPSSYEQYF.

This clonotype has ten or more counts. J is TRBJ2-4 and V is TRBV5-6; D remains unclear. Trimming removed 4 bases from V and 4 bases from J, with 6 bases in between. Germline V CDR1 and CDR2: SGHDT, YYEEEE. CDR3 length: 12 amino acids. The CDR3 DNA is TGTGCCAGCAGCCACGGGAAAAACATTCAGTACTTC. Encoded protein: CASSHGKNIQYF.

This clonotype was observed at least ten times. This sequence joins TRBV28 and TRBJ1-1; 8 bases are a match to TRBD1. Germline V gene lookup returns CDR1 MDHEN and CDR2 SYDVKM. The trim removed 6 bases at V and 6 bases at J, leaving 6 bases unmatched. The CDR3 loop spans 13 amino acids. The CDR3: CASSRGRNPEAFF. As DNA, the CDR3 is TGTGCCAGCAGCAGGGGGCGCAATCCTGAAGCTTTCTTT.

This clonotype was counted at least ten times. V is TRBV19 and J is TRBJ1-6; no firm D call. This CDR3 is built from 16 residues. Germline V CDR1 and CDR2: LNHDA, SQIVND (reference sequence). V lost 4 bases and J 7 bases, leaving 17 bases between the germline ends. CDR3 residues: CASSNPTGRPNSPLHF. In nucleotides, the CDR3 is TGTGCCAGTAGTAACCCAACGGGCCGTCCAAATTCACCCCTCCACTTT.

This clonotype was seen ten or more times. CDR3 sequence reads: CASSETGNLRNSNQPQHF. The CDR3 region has the DNA TGTGCCAGTAGCGAGACAGGGAACCTGCGGAATAGCAATCAGCCCCAGCATTTT. The gene calls are TRBV19 and TRBJ1-5, with TRBD1 matching over 7 bases. The CDR3 covers 18 residues. Germline trimming cut 6 bases from V and 0 bases from J; bases unmatched to any gene: 14. Germline lookup yields CDR1 LNHDA and CDR2 SQIVND (reference sequence). Together with reference TRBV19 and TRBJ1-5, the CDR3 gives the full variable domain: DGGITQSPKYLFRKEGQNVTLSCEQNLNHDAMYWYRQDPGQGLRLIYYSQIVNDFQKGDIAEGYSVSREKKESFPLTVTSAQKNPTAFYLCASSETGNLRNSNQPQHFGDGTRLSIL.

This clonotype was counted between two and nine times. The chain couples TRBV12-3 or TRBV12-4 to TRBJ2-1; 7 bases are a match to TRBD2. The CDR3 spans 11 residues. V shed 10 bases and J 12 bases; nucleotides not matched to a gene: 9. The CDR3 reads CAIQWGGRQFF. The CDR3 DNA follows: TGTGCCATACAATGGGGGGGGAGGCAGTTCTTC.

Notes on this clonotype: A single base is all that separates this from a far larger clone, so a read error is likely. The chain joins TRBV4-3 to TRBJ2-3, with 11 positions matching TRBD2. Germline V gene sequence: CDR1 LGHNA, CDR2 YSLEER. CDR3 size: 16 residues. CDR3 in amino acids: CASSQRLAGSKDTQYF. Written as DNA, the CDR3 is TGCGCCAGCAGCCAACGACTAGCGGGAAGCAAAGATACGCAGTATTTT.

Ten or more counts support this clonotype. The DNA of the CDR3 is TGTGCCAGCAGTTATAGACAGGGGGGTAACTATGGCTACACCTTC. Its protein is CASSYRQGGNYGYTF. The chain joins TRBV28 to TRBJ1-2; 9 nucleotides line up with TRBD1. The CDR3 totals 15 residues. V lost 4 bases to trimming and J lost 1 base; unmatched junction nucleotides: 4. Looked up from germline, CDR1 is MDHEN and CDR2 is SYDVKM.

This clonotype was seen ten or more times. V and J are TRBV7-9 and TRBJ1-5; D unresolved. CDR1 and CDR2 from the germline V gene are SEHNR and FQNEAQ (reference sequence). The CDR3 loop spans 14 amino acids. Trimming left V 4 bases short and J 1 base short, with 8 bases between. CDR3 loop: CASSSQRSNQPQHF. CDR3 DNA: TGTGCCAGCAGCTCCCAGCGAAGCAATCAGCCCCAGCATTTT.

This clonotype was seen repeatedly, ten times or more. The V and J genes are TRBV25-1 and TRBJ2-2, with D perhaps TRBD1 or TRBD2 (5 bases each). Germline V gives CDR1 MGHDK, CDR2 SYGVNS. The CDR3 sequence is 17 residues long. The V end lost 1 base, the J end lost 3 bases, and 15 bases lay between the germline ends. The CDR3 bases are TGTGCCAGCAGTGAATCCCCGGGGCCGCTGGACACCGGGGAGCTGTTTTTT. This codes for CASSESPGPLDTGELFF.

This clonotype has ten or more counts. This chain links TRBV6-2 or TRBV6-3 with TRBJ2-7; 11 bases are shared with TRBD2. CDR1 MNHEY and CDR2 SVGEGT come from the germline V gene. The CDR3 is made up of 14 amino acids. Trimming cost V 2 bases and J 3 bases; bases outside gene matches: 0. The CDR3 nucleotides read TGTGCCAGCAGTTACGGGACTAGCGGCTACGAGCAGTACTTC. Protein sequence: CASSYGTSGYEQYF.

This clonotype was observed many times. This sequence joins TRBV27 and TRBJ2-1, with unresolved D. The germline V and J ends were trimmed by 3 bases and 0 bases, with 12 bases remaining between them. The CDR3 spans 16 residues. Germline CDR1 and CDR2: MNHEY and SMNVEV (reference sequence). CDR3 sequence reads: CASSFGALSSYNEQFF. In DNA, the CDR3 is TGTGCCAGCAGTTTTGGAGCACTAAGCTCCTACAATGAGCAGTTCTTC.

The table lists this clonotype with many counts. The chain uses TRBV10-3 and TRBJ1-4; unclear D gene. The CDR3 length is 13 residues. V dropped 8 bases and J dropped 3 bases, with 10 bases sitting between them. Germline V gene sequence: CDR1 ENHRY, CDR2 SYGVKD. CDR3 residues: CAIAQGPNEKLFF. The CDR3, as DNA: TGTGCCATCGCTCAAGGACCTAATGAAAAACTGTTTTTT.

J is TRBJ2-2 and V is TRBV19, with a weak D call TRBD2 (5 bases). CDR1 and CDR2 from the germline V gene are LNHDA and SQIVND (reference sequence). The CDR3 spans 15 residues. Trimming cost V 5 bases and J 0 bases, with 10 bases left between them. The CDR3 DNA sequence: TGTGCCAGTAGTCCGGGATCAACGAACACCGGGGAGCTGTTTTTT. Translation gives CASSPGSTNTGELFF.

Remarks on this clonotype: A far bigger clonotype differs at one base, so this is likely a read error. The rearrangement links TRBV28 to TRBJ2-1; TRBD2 aligns across 7 bases. Per germline, CDR1 MDHEN and CDR2 SYDVKM. This CDR3 comprises 14 residues. Germline trimming cut 6 bases from V and 10 bases from J; bases unmatched to any gene: 12. CDR3 region: CASRLGGSSYEQFF. In DNA, the CDR3 is TGTGCCAGCAGGCTGGGCGGGAGTTCATACGAGCAGTTCTTC.

The chain couples TRBV5-6 to TRBJ2-1; the match to TRBD2 covers 8 bases. This CDR3 has 16 amino acids. The germline CDR1 and CDR2 sequences are SGHDT and YYEEEE. The J segment lost 5 bases and the V segment lost 0 bases, leaving 7 bases of the junction unmatched. The CDR3 sequence: CASSLAGGRRHNEQFF. In nucleotides, the CDR3 is TGTGCCAGCAGCTTGGCCGGCGGGAGGAGGCACAATGAGCAGTTCTTC.

This clonotype appeared many times. This chain uses TRBV28 with TRBJ1-5, with D hard to call. The CDR3 is 15 residues long. Germline V CDR1 and CDR2: MDHEN, SYDVKM. Between the trimmed V and J ends, which lost 3 bases and 9 bases, there was a span of 18 bases. The CDR3 protein is CASSFADRAWWPQHF. In DNA, the CDR3 is TGTGCCAGCAGTTTTGCGGACCGAGCATGGTGGCCCCAGCATTTT.

This clonotype has ten or more counts. J is TRBJ2-5 and V is TRBV24-1, with TRBD2 matching 7 bases. Germline trimming cut 5 bases from V and 4 bases from J; bases unmatched to any gene: 9. The CDR3 contains 15 residues. Per the germline V gene, CDR1 is KGHDR and CDR2 is SFDVKD. The CDR3 coding sequence is TGTGCCACCAGTGTATGGGAGGGCGGTTCAGAGACCCAGTACTTC. Translating it yields CATSVWEGGSETQYF.

This clonotype was found many times. This rearrangement joins TRBV11-2 to TRBJ2-2; D ambiguous. Germline V gene lookup returns CDR1 SGHAT and CDR2 FQNNGV. This CDR3 has 13 residues. Trimming pared 7 bases from V and 1 base from J, leaving 7 bases between. The CDR3 loop is CASTLRNTGELFF. DNA of the CDR3: TGTGCCAGCACCCTACGGAACACCGGGGAGCTGTTTTTT.

This clonotype occurred many times. The chain has TRBV2 and TRBJ1-1; 7 bases align to TRBD1. V gave up 6 bases and J gave up 6 bases; unmatched junction bases: 10. The CDR3 extends over 14 amino acids. Germline V gives CDR1 SNHLY, CDR2 FYNNEI. This CDR3 is CASSGDREFAEAFF. The CDR3 region has the DNA TGTGCCAGCAGCGGGGACAGAGAGTTCGCTGAAGCTTTCTTT.

This clonotype showed up many times. This sequence joins TRBV21-1 and TRBJ2-3. TRBV21-1 is a pseudogene locus. The CDR3 contains 15 residues. The CDR3 DNA reads TGTGCCAGCAGCAAAGCGCGGATCAACACAGATACGCAGTATTTT. Translation gives CASSKARINTDTQYF.

This clonotype was counted between two and nine times. The rearrangement uses TRBV15 and TRBJ2-3; 12 nucleotides match TRBD2. CDR1 is LNHNV and CDR2 is YYDKDF in the germline V gene (reference sequence). Trimming removed 0 bases from V and 3 bases from J; junction bases left unmatched: 1. This CDR3 is built from 16 residues. The CDR3 loop is CATSREGTSGTDTQYF. The DNA for the CDR3 is TGTGCCACCAGCAGAGAGGGGACTAGCGGGACAGATACGCAGTATTTT.

V and J are TRBV6-1 and TRBJ2-1, with 10 bases identical to TRBD2. The CDR3 sequence is 15 residues long. V dropped 5 bases and J dropped 5; count of bases not matched to a gene: 6. Germline V gene lookup returns CDR1 MNHNS and CDR2 SASEGT. The CDR3 coding sequence is TGTGCCAGCAGTCAACTAGCGGGATTCGACAATGAGCAGTTCTTC. It codes for CASSQLAGFDNEQFF.

There are many counts of this clonotype. The chain uses TRBV6-5 and TRBJ2-1; 11 nucleotides align to TRBD2. There are 15 residues in the CDR3. Trimming took 6 bases from V and 4 from J; bases not matched to a gene: 5. Per the germline V gene, CDR1 is MNHEY and CDR2 is SVGAGI. CDR3 sequence reads: CASRPTSGVYNEQFF. In nucleotides, the CDR3 is TGTGCCAGCAGACCGACTAGCGGGGTGTACAATGAGCAGTTCTTC.

This clonotype was counted at least ten times. The chain couples TRBV19 to TRBJ2-7; 13 nucleotides match TRBD2. The CDR3 length is 16 residues. Trimming removed 4 bases from V and 6 bases from J; junction bases left unmatched: 9. CDR1 and CDR2 (germline): LNHDA, SQIVND (reference sequence). Here the CDR3 reads CASSTRLAGGRSEQYF. The CDR3 DNA is TGTGCCAGTAGTACACGACTAGCGGGAGGTCGTTCCGAGCAGTACTTC.

This clonotype was observed at least ten times. The CDR3 region has the DNA TGTGCCAGCAGTTCTGGGACAGCGAAAAATTCACCCCTCCACTTT. Its translation: CASSSGTAKNSPLHF. J is TRBJ1-6 and V is TRBV6-6; TRBD1 aligns across 7 bases. J lost 7 bases, V lost 4 bases, and 7 bases had no gene match. The CDR3 loop spans 15 amino acids. Germline V CDR1 and CDR2: MNHNY, SVGAGI (reference sequence).

The V call is TRBV10-3, the J call TRBJ1-2; D is unclear. The length of the CDR3 is 13 residues. Trimming shortened V by 5 bases and J by 3 bases, and 10 bases separated the two germline ends. Germline V CDR1 and CDR2: ENHRY, SYGVKD. This CDR3 reads CAISPEVDYGYTF. The CDR3 coding sequence is TGTGCCATCAGTCCGGAGGTGGACTATGGCTACACCTTC.

This clonotype was found many times. This chain connects TRBV27 to TRBJ2-1; D ambiguous. Trimming removed 6 bases at V and 2 bases at J, with 14 bases between. In germline, CDR1 is MNHEY, CDR2 SMNVEV (reference sequence). The CDR3 contains 15 residues. The CDR3 DNA is TGTGCCAGCAGCCCCTGGGCAGCCACCTACAATGAGCAGTTCTTC. Its protein product is CASSPWAATYNEQFF.